The source of this T cell receptor beta chain is a study of blood T cell repertoires in COVID-19. Germline assignment: CDR1 LNHDA and CDR2 SQIVND (reference sequence). Germline trimming cut 2 bases from V and 1 base from J; bases unmatched to any gene: 3. This CDR3 region has 15 residues. Method: immunoSEQ multiplex PCR; TCRdb's copy keeps in-frame clones and lacks some. The sample yields hundreds of thousands of clones, under 90% seen once. This chain connects TRBV19 to TRBJ2-3; 7 positions match TRBD1. The clonotype comes from a woman of 80 years or more with active or convalescent COVID-19. Sequenced input: peripheral blood. This chain's CDR3 is CASSIPTGGTDTQYF. In nucleotides, the CDR3 is TGTGCCAGTAGTATACCTACAGGGGGCACAGATACGCAGTATTTT.